The next 28 T cell receptor beta chains were all read from a single sample in a study of T cell repertoires in cytomegalovirus infection. Which antigens these TCRs recognize remains unknown. TCRdb reprocessed the reads via MiXCR and lists one record per CDR3 protein. The table has more than 250,000 distinct CDR3 sequences, 20% to 25% seen once; the top ten hold 10% to 15%. The source material was cultured PBMCs, sampled from culture after CMV antigen stimulation. These receptors were obtained from a human donor in good health (CMV status not recorded). Some clones in this sample may be carry-over from other donors' samples.

This clonotype was counted a few times. The chain carries TRBV7-9 and TRBJ2-3; 9 nucleotides align to TRBD2. There are 16 residues in the CDR3. V lost 1 base, J lost 2 bases, and 4 bases stayed unmatched. Per germline, CDR1 SEHNR and CDR2 FQNEAQ (reference sequence). CDR3 sequence reads: CASSLGGLAFTDTQYF. CDR3 coding DNA: TGTGCCAGCAGCTTAGGGGGACTAGCTTTCACAGATACGCAGTATTTT.

This clonotype was detected a few times. The chain couples TRBV7-9 to TRBJ2-1; D may be TRBD2 (5 bases). Germline lookup yields CDR1 SEHNR and CDR2 FQNEAQ (reference sequence). CDR3 length: 13 residues. Trimming shortened V by 5 bases and J by 7 bases, and 12 bases separated the two germline ends. The CDR3 bases are TGTGCCAGCAGCGTACTAGTGGGAAATGAGCAGTTCTTC. The encoded protein is CASSVLVGNEQFF. Drawing the rest from reference TRBV7-9 and TRBJ2-1, the complete variable domain is DTGVSQNPRHKITKRGQNVTFRCDPISEHNRLYWYRQTLGQGPEFLTYFQNEAQLEKSRLLSDRFSAERPKGSFSTLEIQRTEQGDSAMYLCASSVLVGNEQFFGPGTRLTVL.

CDR3 DNA sequence: TGTGCCAGCTCACCCCCCCTTGGAACCGGCAGGGCGTGGGCCTACAATGAGCAGTTCTTC. The encoded protein is CASSPPLGTGRAWAYNEQFF. This chain links TRBV18 with TRBJ2-1, with a possible D match to TRBD1 (5 bases). Germline CDR1 and CDR2: KGHSH and LQKENI. The CDR3 totals 20 residues. V was pared by 3 bases and J by 2 bases, with 26 bases between.

The rearrangement links TRBV27 to TRBJ1-6; possible D gene TRBD1, 6 bases. Germline V CDR1 and CDR2: MNHEY, SMNVEV (reference sequence). This CDR3 has 14 amino acids. Trimming left V 6 bases short and J 5 bases short, with 11 bases between. The CDR3 protein is CASRQGPHNSPLHF. DNA for the CDR3: TGTGCCAGCAGACAGGGACCTCATAATTCACCCCTCCACTTT.

This clonotype was detected ten times or more. The V call is TRBV7-2, the J call TRBJ2-6; no firm D call. V was pared by 4 bases and J by 2 bases, with 0 bases between. Germline V gene data show CDR1 as SGHTA and CDR2 as FQGNSA. This CDR3 has 12 residues. The CDR3 DNA reads as TGTGCCAGCAGCTCTGGGGCCAACGTCCTGACTTTC. Protein product: CASSSGANVLTF. Full variable domain (outside the CDR3, taken from reference TRBV7-2 and TRBJ2-6): GAGVSQSPSNKVTEKGKDVELRCDPISGHTALYWYRQSLGQGLEFLIYFQGNSAPDKSGLPSDRFSAERTGGSVSTLTIQRTQQEDSAVYLCASSSGANVLTFGAGSRLTVL.

This clonotype showed up just a few times. CDR3 protein: CASSPYAGSGADTQYF. For the CDR3, the DNA is TGTGCCAGCAGTCCGTATGCAGGGAGTGGAGCAGATACGCAGTATTTT. The chain uses TRBV28 and TRBJ2-3; either TRBD1 or TRBD2 may fit D (5 bases each). Germline-derived CDR1 and CDR2 are MDHEN and SYDVKM. CDR3 length: 16 residues. V was cut by 5 bases and J by 4 bases, with 19 bases left in between.

This clonotype showed up many times. The chain recombines TRBV6-6 with TRBJ2-5; D is ambiguous. Trimming left V 2 bases short and J 4 bases short, with 11 bases between. The CDR3 is 14 residues long. Germline assignment: CDR1 MNHNY and CDR2 SVGAGI (reference sequence). CDR3 protein: CASSYRDRVETQYF. The CDR3 DNA follows: TGTGCCAGCAGTTACCGAGACCGGGTAGAGACCCAGTACTTC.

The V call is TRBV4-3, the J call TRBJ2-2; a possible D gene is TRBD2 (5 bases). Trimming cost V 4 bases and J 6 bases, with 15 bases left between them. This CDR3 comprises 15 residues. Germline V gene lookup returns CDR1 LGHNA and CDR2 YSLEER. Here the CDR3 reads CASSREGSQPGELFF. The CDR3 region has the DNA TGCGCCAGCAGCCGAGAGGGTTCCCAGCCCGGGGAGCTGTTTTTT.

Many counts were recorded for this clonotype. This chain links TRBV7-6 with TRBJ2-1, with 8 bases lining up with TRBD2. V lost 5 bases to trimming and J lost 5 bases; unmatched junction nucleotides: 14. Germline V gives CDR1 SGHVS, CDR2 FNYEAQ. The CDR3 length is 17 residues. The chain's CDR3 is CASSNHPAGDRNNEQFF. CDR3 bases: TGTGCCAGCAGCAACCACCCAGCGGGAGACAGGAACAATGAGCAGTTCTTC.

This clonotype has only a few counts. V usage is TRBV7-9 and J usage is TRBJ1-2; D unclear. Trimming shortened V by 4 bases and J by 2 bases, and 11 bases separated the two germline ends. Looked up from germline, CDR1 is SEHNR and CDR2 is FQNEAQ (reference sequence). The CDR3 is made up of 14 amino acids. The CDR3 sequence: CASSSGSGNYGYTF. The CDR3 DNA reads as TGTGCCAGCAGCTCGGGAAGCGGGAACTATGGCTACACCTTC.

This clonotype was seen a handful of times. The genes are TRBV19 and TRBJ2-1, with 7 bases fitting TRBD2. This CDR3 is 17 amino acids long. Germline V gene lookup returns CDR1 LNHDA and CDR2 SQIVND (reference sequence). The junction had 15 bases not matched to a gene; V was cut back by 1 base and J by 9 bases. The CDR3 DNA reads TGTGCCAGTAGTATAGCGGCGACTAGCATCGGTATAACTGAGCAGTTCTTC. It encodes CASSIAATSIGITEQFF.

The chain uses TRBV6-6 and TRBJ2-3; TRBD2 might be the D (7 bases). Germline loops: CDR1 MNHNY, CDR2 SVGAGI (reference sequence). There are 16 residues in the CDR3. V gave up 0 bases and J gave up 5 bases, with 15 bases separating them. The CDR3 coding sequence is TGTGCCAGCAGTTACTCGAAGGGGGGGGGGATAGATACGCAGTATTTT. Translated: CASSYSKGGGIDTQYF.

The chain uses TRBV6-6 and TRBJ2-5; D remains ambiguous. This CDR3 contains 11 residues. The germline V gene has CDR1 MNHNY and CDR2 SVGAGI (reference sequence). Trimming cost V 2 bases and J 8 bases, with 6 bases left between them. CDR3 sequence (DNA): TGTGCCAGCAGTTACGGCGGTACCCAGTACTTC. The encoded protein is CASSYGGTQYF.

This clonotype was seen a handful of times. The V call is TRBV7-9, the J call TRBJ2-1; D is perhaps TRBD2 (5 bases). CDR1 and CDR2 (germline): SEHNR, FQNEAQ (reference sequence). The CDR3 runs 14 residues. V was trimmed by 9 bases and J by 9 bases, leaving 21 bases between them. CDR3 sequence (DNA): TGTGCCAGTCAAAAGTATGAGGGAGCGCGTGAGCAGTTCTTC. The encoded protein is CASQKYEGAREQFF.

The chain couples TRBV19 to TRBJ1-5; 9 bases line up with TRBD1. This CDR3 has 15 amino acids. The ends lost 5 bases at V and 6 bases at J; junction bases unmatched: 8. Germline V lookup: CDR1 LNHDA, CDR2 SQIVND (reference sequence). The CDR3 DNA reads as TGTGCCAGTAGTGCGGGACAGGGTGTCGGTCAGCCCCAGCATTTT. Translating it yields CASSAGQGVGQPQHF.

The CDR3 reads CASSLVLLAGVPGELFF. CDR3 sequence (DNA): TGTGCCAGCAGCTTAGTGTTACTAGCGGGAGTCCCCGGGGAGCTGTTTTTT. This chain joins TRBV7-2 and TRBJ2-2; 11 nucleotides align to TRBD2. CDR3 length equals 17 residues. The V segment lost 1 base and the J segment 6 bases; nucleotides outside the gene matches: 7. Germline loops: CDR1 SGHTA, CDR2 FQGNSA.

This clonotype was counted many times. CDR3 region: CASQRANVLTF. CDR3 DNA sequence: TGTGCCAGCCAACGGGCCAACGTCCTGACTTTC. The chain links TRBV9 to TRBJ2-6; D uncertain. Germline assignment: CDR1 SGDLS and CDR2 YYNGEE. V shed 7 bases and J shed 5 bases, with 4 bases lying between them. The CDR3 runs to 11 residues.

CDR3: CATSRNRPGELFF. CDR3 sequence (DNA): TGTGCCACCAGCAGAAACCGCCCCGGGGAGCTGTTTTTT. The gene calls are TRBV15 and TRBJ2-2, with D uncertain. There are 13 residues in the CDR3. Germline V CDR1 and CDR2: LNHNV, YYDKDF (reference sequence). Trimming shortened V by 2 bases and J by 6 bases, and 7 bases separated the two germline ends.

V gene TRBV7-9 combines with J gene TRBJ2-7; D is ambiguous. This CDR3 region has 14 residues. Germline CDR1 SEHNR, CDR2 FQNEAQ (reference sequence). V was shortened by 6 bases and J by 1 base, with 13 bases between the two germline ends. In DNA form, the CDR3 reads TGTGCCAGCAGTCCGGCGGCCGGTTCCTACGAGCAGTACGTC. The encoded protein is CASSPAAGSYEQYV.

The chain carries TRBV12-3 or TRBV12-4 and TRBJ1-5, with D uncertain. This CDR3 contains 17 residues. V was clipped by 2 bases and J by 2 bases, with 16 bases between them. The CDR3 loop reads CASSLSFWGEGNQPQHF. The CDR3 DNA sequence: TGTGCCAGCAGTTTATCCTTTTGGGGAGAAGGCAATCAGCCCCAGCATTTT.

This clonotype has a count of ten or more. As the CDR3 is not closed by the conserved phenylalanine or tryptophan, this likely results from a read error. The DNA is omitted, as the CDR3 cannot be located on it reliably, and the CDR3 follows TCRdb's listing. The rearrangement joins TRBV12-3 or TRBV12-4 to TRBJ1-1; the table's TRBD1 call for D was not verified on the DNA. The CDR3 spans 13 residues, counting both ends. CDR3 sequence: CASSLWIQEPLTI.

This clonotype appeared many times. V is TRBV7-8 and J is TRBJ2-1; TRBD1 matches at 8 bases. V dropped 1 base and J dropped 9; count of bases not matched to a gene: 14. This CDR3 contains 17 residues. Germline lookup yields CDR1 SGHVS and CDR2 FQNEAQ. The CDR3 loop reads CASSLGRGRTSLGEQFF. CDR3 nucleotides: TGTGCCAGCAGCTTAGGCAGGGGGCGCACGTCGCTTGGTGAGCAGTTCTTC.

This chain links TRBV29-1 with TRBJ1-1; D not certain. The CDR3 sequence is 12 residues long. Germline V gives CDR1 SQVTM, CDR2 ANQGSEA. V gave up 4 bases and J gave up 3 bases, with 9 bases separating them. CDR3 loop: CSVASWDTEAFF. Here the CDR3 DNA reads TGCAGCGTTGCGTCATGGGACACTGAAGCTTTCTTT.

The chain employs TRBV20-1 and TRBJ2-5; TRBD1 is a possible D gene (6 bases). V was trimmed by 6 bases and J by 4 bases, leaving 15 bases between them. The germline gives CDR1 DFQATT, CDR2 SNEGSKA (reference sequence). The CDR3 spans 13 residues. CDR3 in amino acids: CSARQDLSETQYF. CDR3 sequence (DNA): TGCAGTGCACGACAGGATCTATCAGAGACCCAGTACTTC.

The V call is TRBV24-1, the J call TRBJ2-5; D is uncertain. The germline V gene encodes CDR1 KGHDR and CDR2 SFDVKD. V lost 1 base, J lost 4 bases, and 3 bases lay in between. The CDR3 extends over 12 amino acids. CDR3 in amino acids: CATSDFSETQYF. CDR3 nucleotide sequence: TGTGCCACCAGTGATTTTTCAGAGACCCAGTACTTC.

This clonotype appeared a few times. Here the CDR3 reads CASSPWDRDTQYF. The CDR3 DNA follows: TGTGCCAGCAGTCCCTGGGATCGGGATACGCAGTATTTT. The gene calls are TRBV12-3 or TRBV12-4 and TRBJ2-3; unclear D gene. The CDR3 totals 13 residues. The V and J ends lost 5 bases and 6 bases respectively, with 12 bases between them.

V usage is TRBV10-3 and J usage is TRBJ1-5; tentatively, D is TRBD1 (5 bases). CDR3 length: 16 residues. V dropped 2 bases and J dropped 0 bases, with 11 bases sitting between them. The germline V gene has CDR1 ENHRY and CDR2 SYGVKD. CDR3 sequence reads: CAISEAAGHSNQPQHF. The DNA for the CDR3 is TGTGCCATCAGTGAGGCAGCAGGACATAGCAATCAGCCCCAGCATTTT.

The CDR3 DNA is TGTGCCACCGGGACAGCTAATTCACCCCTCCACTTT. Its protein is CATGTANSPLHF. J is TRBJ1-6 and V is TRBV19; 7 bases are shared with TRBD1. Germline assignment: CDR1 LNHDA and CDR2 SQIVND (reference sequence). V gave up 10 bases and J gave up 6 bases; unmatched junction bases: 3. The CDR3 is 12 amino acids.